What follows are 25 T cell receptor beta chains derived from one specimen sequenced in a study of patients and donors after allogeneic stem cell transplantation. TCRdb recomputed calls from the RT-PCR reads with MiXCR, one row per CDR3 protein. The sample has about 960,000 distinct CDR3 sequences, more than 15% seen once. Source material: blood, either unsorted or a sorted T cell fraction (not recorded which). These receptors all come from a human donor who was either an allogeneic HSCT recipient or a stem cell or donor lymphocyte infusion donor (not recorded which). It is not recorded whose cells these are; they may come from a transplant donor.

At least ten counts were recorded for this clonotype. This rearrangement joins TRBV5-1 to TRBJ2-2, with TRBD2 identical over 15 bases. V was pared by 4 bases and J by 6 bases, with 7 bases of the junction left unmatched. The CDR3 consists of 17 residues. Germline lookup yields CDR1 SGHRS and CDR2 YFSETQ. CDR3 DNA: TGCGCCAGCAGCATCGGGACTAGCGGGAGGAGTTCCGGGGAGCTGTTTTTT. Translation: CASSIGTSGRSSGELFF.

Written as DNA, the CDR3 is TGCAGTGCTTATAAGGGTGGCTACACCTTC. It codes for CSAYKGGYTF. The rearrangement links TRBV20-1 to TRBJ1-2; D unresolved. The CDR3 has 10 residues. Germline V gene sequence: CDR1 DFQATT, CDR2 SNEGSKA (reference sequence). The V end lost 5 bases, the J end lost 7 bases, and 8 bases lay between the germline ends.

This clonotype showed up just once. This CDR3 reads CASSSAYLASGNEQFF. CDR3 coding DNA: TGTGCCAGCAGTTCCGCCTATCTGGCTAGCGGGAATGAGCAGTTCTTC. The chain joins TRBV6-2 or TRBV6-3 to TRBJ2-1; TRBD2 aligns across 8 bases. The CDR3 loop spans 16 amino acids. V was clipped by 4 bases and J by 7 bases; unmatched bases: 12. Germline CDR1 is MNHEY and CDR2 is SVGEGT.

CDR3 sequence: CASSYLGTGELFF. The CDR3 nucleotides are TGTGCCAGCAGTTACTTGGGGACCGGGGAGCTGTTTTTT. The rearrangement joins TRBV6-2 or TRBV6-3 to TRBJ2-2; no firm D call. CDR1 and CDR2 (germline): MNHEY, SVGEGT. There are 13 residues in the CDR3. V was pared by 1 base and J by 5 bases, with 5 bases between.

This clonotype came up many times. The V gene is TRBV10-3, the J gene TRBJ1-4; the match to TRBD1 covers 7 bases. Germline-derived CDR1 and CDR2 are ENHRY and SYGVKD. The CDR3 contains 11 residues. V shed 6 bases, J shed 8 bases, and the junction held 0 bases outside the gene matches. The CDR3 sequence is CAIRDREKLFF. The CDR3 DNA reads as TGTGCCATCAGGGACAGGGAAAAACTGTTTTTT.

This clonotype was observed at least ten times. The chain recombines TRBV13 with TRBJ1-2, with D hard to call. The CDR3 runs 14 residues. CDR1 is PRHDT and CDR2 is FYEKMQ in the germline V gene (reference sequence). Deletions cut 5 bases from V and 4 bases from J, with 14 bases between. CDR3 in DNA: TGTGCCAGCAGCGCTCGGAAGGGCCCCTATGGCTACACCTTC. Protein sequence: CASSARKGPYGYTF.

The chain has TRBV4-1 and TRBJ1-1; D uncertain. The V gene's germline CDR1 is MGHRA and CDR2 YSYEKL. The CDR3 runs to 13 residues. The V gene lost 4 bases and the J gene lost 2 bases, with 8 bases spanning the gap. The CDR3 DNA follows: TGCGCCAGCAGCCCCCTAGATAACACTGAAGCTTTCTTT. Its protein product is CASSPLDNTEAFF.

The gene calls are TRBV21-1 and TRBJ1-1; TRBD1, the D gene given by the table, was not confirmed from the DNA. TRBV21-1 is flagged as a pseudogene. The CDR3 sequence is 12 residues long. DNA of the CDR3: TGTGCCAGCAGCAACCGACAGGATGAAGCTTTCTTT. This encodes CASSNRQDEAFF.

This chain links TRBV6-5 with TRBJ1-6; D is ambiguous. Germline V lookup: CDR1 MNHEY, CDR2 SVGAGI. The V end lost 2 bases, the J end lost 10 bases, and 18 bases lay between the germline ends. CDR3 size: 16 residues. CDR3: CASSYGRRSLRSPLHF. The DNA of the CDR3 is TGTGCCAGCAGTTACGGCCGCCGGTCCCTAAGGTCACCCCTCCACTTT.

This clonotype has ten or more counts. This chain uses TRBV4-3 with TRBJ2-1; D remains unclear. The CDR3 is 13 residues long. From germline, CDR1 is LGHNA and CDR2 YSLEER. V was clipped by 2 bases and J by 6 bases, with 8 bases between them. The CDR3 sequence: CASSQLTANEQFF. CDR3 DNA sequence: TGCGCCAGCAGCCAACTGACCGCCAATGAGCAGTTCTTC.

CDR3 loop: CASSLGDGGEQFF. The CDR3 DNA reads as TGTGCCAGCAGCTTAGGAGATGGCGGAGAGCAGTTCTTC. This sequence joins TRBV11-3 and TRBJ2-1; D ambiguous. The germline gives CDR1 SGHNT, CDR2 YENEEA. The CDR3 is made up of 13 amino acids. The germline V and J ends were trimmed by 1 base and 10 bases, with 11 bases remaining between them.

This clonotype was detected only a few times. Here the CDR3 DNA reads TGCGCCAGCAGCTCTACCAGGACAGGGCAAGAGACCCAGTACTTC. Translation: CASSSTRTGQETQYF. This chain connects TRBV5-1 to TRBJ2-5, with TRBD1 identical over 8 bases. The germline V gene encodes CDR1 SGHRS and CDR2 YFSETQ. The length of the CDR3 is 15 residues. V dropped 3 bases and J dropped 2; count of bases not matched to a gene: 6.

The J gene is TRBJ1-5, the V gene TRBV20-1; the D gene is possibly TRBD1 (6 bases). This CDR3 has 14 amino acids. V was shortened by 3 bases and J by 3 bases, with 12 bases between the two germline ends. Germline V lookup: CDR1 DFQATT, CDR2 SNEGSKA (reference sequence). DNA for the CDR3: TGCAGTGCTAGGGGGGCCTCGGTCAATCAGCCCCAGCATTTT. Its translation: CSARGASVNQPQHF.

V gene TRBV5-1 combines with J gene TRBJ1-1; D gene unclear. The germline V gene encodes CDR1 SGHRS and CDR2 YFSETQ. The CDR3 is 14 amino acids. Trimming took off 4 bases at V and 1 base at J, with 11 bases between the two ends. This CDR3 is CASSGYTKNTEAFF. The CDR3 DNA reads TGCGCCAGCAGCGGATACACGAAGAACACTGAAGCTTTCTTT.

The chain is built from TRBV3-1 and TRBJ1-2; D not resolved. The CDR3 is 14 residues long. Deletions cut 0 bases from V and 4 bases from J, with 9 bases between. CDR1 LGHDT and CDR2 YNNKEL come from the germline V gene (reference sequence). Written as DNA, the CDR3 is TGTGCCAGCAGCCAAGAGAGCCAGCTCTATGGCTACACCTTC. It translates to CASSQESQLYGYTF.

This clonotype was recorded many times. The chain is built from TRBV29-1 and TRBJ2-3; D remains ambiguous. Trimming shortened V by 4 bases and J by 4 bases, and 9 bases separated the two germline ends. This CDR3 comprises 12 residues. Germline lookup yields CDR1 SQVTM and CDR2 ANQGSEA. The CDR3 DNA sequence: TGCAGCGTTGTGGTTGGTGCAGATACGCAGTATTTT. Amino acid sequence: CSVVVGADTQYF.

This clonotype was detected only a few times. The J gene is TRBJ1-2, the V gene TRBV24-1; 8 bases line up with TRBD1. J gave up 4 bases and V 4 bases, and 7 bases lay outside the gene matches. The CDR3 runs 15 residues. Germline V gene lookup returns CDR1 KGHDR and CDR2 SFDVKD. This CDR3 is CATSDADREIYGYTF. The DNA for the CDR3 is TGTGCCACCAGTGACGCGGACAGGGAGATCTATGGCTACACCTTC.

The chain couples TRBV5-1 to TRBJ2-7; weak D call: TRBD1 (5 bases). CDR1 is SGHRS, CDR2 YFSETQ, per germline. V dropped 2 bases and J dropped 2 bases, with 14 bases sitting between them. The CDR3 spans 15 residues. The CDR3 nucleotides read TGCGCCAGCAGCTTTGGGGCCGGGTTGCCCTACGAGCAGTACTTC. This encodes CASSFGAGLPYEQYF.

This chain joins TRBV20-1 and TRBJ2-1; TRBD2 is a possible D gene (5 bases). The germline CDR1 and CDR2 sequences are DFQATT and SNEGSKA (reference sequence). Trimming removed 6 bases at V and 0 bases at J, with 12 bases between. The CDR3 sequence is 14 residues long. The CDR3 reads CSARWTGSYNEQFF. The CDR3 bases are TGCAGTGCACGCTGGACTGGCTCCTACAATGAGCAGTTCTTC.

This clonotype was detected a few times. CDR3 in amino acids: CASSEEQGTEAFF. The CDR3 DNA reads TGTGCCAGCAGTGAAGAACAGGGGACTGAAGCTTTCTTT. The rearrangement links TRBV2 to TRBJ1-1, with 7 bases fitting TRBD1. The J segment lost 5 bases and the V segment lost 1 base, leaving 1 base of the junction unmatched. The CDR3 consists of 13 residues. Germline V gene data show CDR1 as SNHLY and CDR2 as FYNNEI.

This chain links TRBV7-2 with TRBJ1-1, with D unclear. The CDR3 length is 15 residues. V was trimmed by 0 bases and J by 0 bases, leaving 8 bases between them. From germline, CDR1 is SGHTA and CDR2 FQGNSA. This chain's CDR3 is CASSLASGLNTEAFF. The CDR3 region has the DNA TGTGCCAGCAGCTTAGCTAGCGGTCTGAACACTGAAGCTTTCTTT.

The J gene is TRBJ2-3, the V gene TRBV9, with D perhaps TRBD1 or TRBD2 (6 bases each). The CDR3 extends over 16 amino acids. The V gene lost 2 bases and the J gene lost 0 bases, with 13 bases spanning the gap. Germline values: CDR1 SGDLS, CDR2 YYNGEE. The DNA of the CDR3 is TGTGCCAGCAGCGTCCGAGGGGGGTCTAGCACAGATACGCAGTATTTT. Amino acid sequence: CASSVRGGSSTDTQYF.

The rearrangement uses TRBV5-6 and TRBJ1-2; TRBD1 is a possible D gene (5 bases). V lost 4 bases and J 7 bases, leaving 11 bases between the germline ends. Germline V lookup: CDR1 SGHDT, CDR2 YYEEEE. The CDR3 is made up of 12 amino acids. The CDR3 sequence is CASSRDGFGYTF. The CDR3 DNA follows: TGTGCCAGCAGCCGGGACGGTTTTGGCTACACCTTC.

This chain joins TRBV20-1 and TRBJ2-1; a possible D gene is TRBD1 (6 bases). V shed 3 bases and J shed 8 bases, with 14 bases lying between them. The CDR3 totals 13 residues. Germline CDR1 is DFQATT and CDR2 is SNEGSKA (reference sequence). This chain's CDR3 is CSASPRGADEQFF. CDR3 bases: TGCAGTGCTAGCCCCAGGGGAGCGGATGAGCAGTTCTTC.

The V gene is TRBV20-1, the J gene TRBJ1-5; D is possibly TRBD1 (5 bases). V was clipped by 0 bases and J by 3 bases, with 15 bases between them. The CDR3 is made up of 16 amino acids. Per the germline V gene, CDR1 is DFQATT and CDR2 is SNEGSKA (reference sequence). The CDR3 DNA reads TGCAGTGCTAGAGATTGGGGACGGGGGGACAATCAGCCCCAGCATTTT. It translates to CSARDWGRGDNQPQHF.